Shown below are 18 T cell receptor beta chains from a single sample sequenced in a study of T cells in Graves' hyperthyroidism and ophthalmopathy. The source material, RNA transcripts, was used to amplify TCR beta CDR3 regions. RT-PCR in the first round (using the HTBI primer set) targeted the TCR CDR3. TCRdb recomputed calls from the multiplex PCR reads with MiXCR, one row per CDR3 protein. The table has about 590,000 distinct CDR3 sequences, around 14% seen once; the top ten hold around 7.8%. Source material: blood. These receptors all come from a woman aged 25 to 39 with Graves' hyperthyroidism.

The rearrangement joins TRBV12-3 or TRBV12-4 to TRBJ2-4, with D tentatively TRBD2 (5 bases). V dropped 5 bases and J dropped 1 base, with 12 bases sitting between them. The CDR3 loop spans 15 amino acids. CDR3 sequence reads: CASSTGSSAKNIQYF. CDR3 sequence (DNA): TGTGCCAGCAGTACTGGATCTAGCGCCAAAAACATTCAGTACTTC.

The sample holds many counts of this clonotype. The genes are TRBV5-1 and TRBJ1-2; 8 nucleotides align to TRBD1. Trimming at V came to 2 bases and at J to 4 bases, leaving 4 bases not matched to a gene. The CDR3 runs to 14 residues. Germline lookup yields CDR1 SGHRS and CDR2 YFSETQ. The CDR3 sequence: CASSFEDRAYGYTF. DNA of the CDR3: TGCGCCAGCAGCTTCGAGGACAGGGCCTATGGCTACACCTTC.

This clonotype appeared many times. This chain links TRBV2 with TRBJ2-1; unclear D gene. Trimming pared 1 base from V and 6 bases from J, leaving 7 bases between. The CDR3 has 13 residues. The V gene's germline CDR1 is SNHLY and CDR2 FYNNEI. The CDR3 loop is CASSEVRSNEQFF. DNA of the CDR3: TGTGCCAGCAGTGAAGTTAGGTCCAATGAGCAGTTCTTC.

In this sample, this clonotype turned up many times. This chain connects TRBV12-5 to TRBJ1-5; D possibly corresponds to TRBD1 (6 bases). V shed 5 bases and J shed 3 bases, with 8 bases lying between them. The CDR3 is made up of 13 amino acids. CDR1 and CDR2 from the germline V gene are LGHNT and FRNRAP. The chain's CDR3 is CASGGQNNQPQHF. CDR3 DNA: TGTGCTAGTGGTGGACAGAACAATCAGCCCCAGCATTTT.

A note on this clonotype: It may be a read error: a sequence one base away is much more abundant. CDR3 bases: TGTGCCAGCAGCACCGGACAGGCGAGGTGCATTCAGTACTTC. Amino acid sequence: CASSTGQARCIQYF. The chain joins TRBV9 to TRBJ2-4; 7 bases line up with TRBD1. There are 14 residues in the CDR3. The germline V gene encodes CDR1 SGDLS and CDR2 YYNGEE. The V segment lost 4 bases and the J segment 9 bases; nucleotides outside the gene matches: 10.

This clonotype was detected many times. The chain joins TRBV11-1 to TRBJ2-3; no clear D. V was trimmed by 4 bases and J by 1 base, leaving 6 bases between them. Germline V gene lookup returns CDR1 SGHAT and CDR2 FQDESV (reference sequence). This CDR3 comprises 13 residues. The CDR3 DNA sequence: TGTGCCAGCAGCTCCCCTGGCACAGATACGCAGTATTTT. It yields the protein CASSSPGTDTQYF.

J is TRBJ2-7 and V is TRBV6-1, with D perhaps matching TRBD1 (5 bases). This CDR3 spans 14 amino acids. The germline V gene encodes CDR1 MNHNS and CDR2 SASEGT. V was cut by 3 bases and J by 7 bases, with 16 bases left in between. CDR3 DNA: TGTGCCAGCAGTGACCGGGTAGGGGTGGCTGAGCAGTACTTC. It is translated as CASSDRVGVAEQYF.

This clonotype has only a few counts. The chain combines TRBV10-3 with TRBJ2-1; no firm D call. Per the germline V gene, CDR1 is ENHRY and CDR2 is SYGVKD. Between the trimmed V and J ends, which lost 2 bases and 4 bases, there was a span of 12 bases. The CDR3 is 15 amino acids. As DNA, the CDR3 is TGTGCCATCAGTGAGGCATCTAATTCTTACAATGAGCAGTTCTTC. This gives the protein CAISEASNSYNEQFF.

This clonotype was detected many times. The rearrangement links TRBV4-1 to TRBJ1-1; perhaps TRBD1 as D (6 bases). Trimming removed 0 bases from V and 0 bases from J, with 8 bases in between. Germline V gene lookup returns CDR1 MGHRA and CDR2 YSYEKL. The CDR3 totals 15 residues. CDR3 protein: CASSQERTVNTEAFF. The CDR3 region has the DNA TGCGCCAGCAGCCAAGAGCGGACAGTGAACACTGAAGCTTTCTTT.

This clonotype was counted ten times or more. This chain joins TRBV28 and TRBJ2-1, with 7 positions matching TRBD2. This CDR3 spans 16 amino acids. V gave up 3 bases and J gave up 0 bases; unmatched junction bases: 5. Looked up from germline, CDR1 is MDHEN and CDR2 is SYDVKM. The CDR3 sequence: CASSFSGGSSYNEQFF. CDR3 nucleotides: TGTGCCAGCAGTTTCAGTGGCGGGAGCTCCTACAATGAGCAGTTCTTC.

The table lists this clonotype with many counts. The rearrangement links TRBV3-1 to TRBJ2-5; the D is unclear. Deletions cut 1 base from V and 3 bases from J, with 9 bases between. The CDR3 spans 14 residues. Germline V CDR1 and CDR2: LGHDT, YNNKEL (reference sequence). CDR3 nucleotides: TGTGCCAGCAGCCAAGTGGTGGAAGAAGAGACCCAGTACTTC. It yields the protein CASSQVVEEETQYF.

Note on this clonotype: It may be a read error: a sequence one base away is much more abundant. The chain carries TRBV28 and TRBJ1-5, with D unclear. Trimming shortened V by 2 bases and J by 0 bases, and 5 bases separated the two germline ends. Germline CDR1 reads MDHEN; CDR2 reads SYDVKM. CDR3 length: 14 amino acids. DNA of the CDR3: TGTGCCAGCAGTTTAGGGTTTAGCAATCAGCCCCAGCATTTT. Encoded protein: CASSLGFSNQPQHF.

This clonotype has ten or more counts. The V gene is TRBV28, the J gene TRBJ2-7; 11 bases agree with TRBD2. Germline V lookup: CDR1 MDHEN, CDR2 SYDVKM. The CDR3 covers 16 residues. V was pared by 4 bases and J by 0 bases, with 5 bases of the junction left unmatched. This CDR3 reads CASSSPGLADSYEQYF. The CDR3, as DNA: TGTGCCAGCAGTTCACCGGGACTAGCGGACTCCTACGAGCAGTACTTC.

The chain joins TRBV28 to TRBJ2-3, with 10 bases identical to TRBD2. The CDR3 sequence is 16 residues long. CDR1 is MDHEN, CDR2 SYDVKM, per germline. With 6 bases clipped from V and 2 bases from J, the junction kept 8 bases outside the gene matches. For the CDR3, the DNA is TGTGCCAGCAGCTCCGCCCTAGCGGGAGACACAGATACGCAGTATTTT. As protein: CASSSALAGDTDTQYF.

This clonotype was counted only a few times. The chain combines TRBV5-1 with TRBJ2-7; possibly TRBD2 for D (5 bases). V gave up 4 bases and J gave up 7 bases, with 18 bases separating them. The germline CDR1 and CDR2 sequences are SGHRS and YFSETQ. The length of the CDR3 is 14 residues. CDR3 amino acids: CASSPTGPRGEQYF. The CDR3 nucleotides read TGCGCCAGCAGCCCAACTGGACCCCGAGGGGAGCAGTACTTC.

The genes are TRBV7-6 and TRBJ2-7; D is unclear. The germline V gene encodes CDR1 SGHVS and CDR2 FNYEAQ. This CDR3 has 13 residues. V lost 4 bases and J 6 bases, leaving 13 bases between the germline ends. Written as DNA, the CDR3 is TGTGCCAGCAGCTCGGCCCCCACTGGCGAGCAGTACTTC. This gives the protein CASSSAPTGEQYF. The variable domain in full, with the rest retrieved from reference TRBV7-6 and TRBJ2-7, is GAGVSQSPRYKVTKRGQDVALRCDPISGHVSLYWYRQALGQGPEFLTYFNYEAQQDKSGLPNDRFSAERPEGSISTLTIQRTEQRDSAMYRCASSSAPTGEQYFGPGTRLTVT.

This clonotype came up a few times. The rearrangement joins TRBV20-1 to TRBJ1-5; 8 positions match TRBD1. V shed 0 bases, J shed 0 bases, and the junction held 1 base outside the gene matches. The germline CDR1 and CDR2 sequences are DFQATT and SNEGSKA (reference sequence). CDR3 length: 15 amino acids. The CDR3 sequence: CSARDDRGSNQPQHF. The CDR3 DNA reads as TGCAGTGCTAGAGATGACAGGGGTAGCAATCAGCCCCAGCATTTT.

The chain couples TRBV6-5 to TRBJ2-7, with TRBD2 matching over 12 bases. Germline CDR1 MNHEY, CDR2 SVGAGI. V lost 0 bases to trimming and J lost 3 bases; unmatched junction nucleotides: 9. The CDR3 is 18 amino acids. CDR3 DNA: TGTGCCAGCAGTTACTCGCCCCCCGGACTAGCGGGAAACTACGAGCAGTACTTC. This encodes CASSYSPPGLAGNYEQYF.